This T cell receptor beta chain originates from a study of blood T cell repertoires in COVID-19. Only in-frame clones appear in the TCRdb table, and some are missing; sequencing was by immunoSEQ multiplex PCR. The sample comprises 130,000 to 150,000 clones, roughly 84% of which are singletons, and more than 5.5% rests with the top ten. This clone was found a few times. This CDR3 has 13 amino acids. Trimming took 3 bases from V and 4 from J, leaving 7 bases between them. The germline CDR1 and CDR2 sequences are LNHDA and SQIVND (reference sequence). Sequencing was carried out using peripheral blood. The chain employs TRBV19 and TRBJ2-1, with D unresolved. The receptor's source is a woman aged 45-60 years in a cohort sampled during active or convalescent COVID-19. The CDR3 region is CASSIALYNEQFF. Written as DNA, the CDR3 is TGTGCCAGTAGTATCGCGTTGTACAATGAGCAGTTCTTC.